A single sample gave rise to the 4 T cell receptor beta chains below, sequenced in a study of radiation and T cells in renal cell carcinoma. Libraries were prepared by immunoSEQ multiplex PCR; TCRdb keeps only in-frame clonotypes and omits some of them. The top ten hold 15% to 20% of the sample, which has around 140,000 clones, about 88% seen once. The time point is: blood 4 weeks post-SBRT, at nephrectomy. Treatment noted: 15 Gy SBRT to primary tumor, nephrectomy 4 weeks later. The material was blood, obtained from a patient whose treatment included radiotherapy and nephrectomy. Source of these receptors: a woman between 50 and 59 years old with renal cell carcinoma.

The chain has TRBV27 and TRBJ2-6; D gene ambiguous. V shed 2 bases and J shed 0 bases, with 8 bases lying between them. Germline loops: CDR1 MNHEY, CDR2 SMNVEV (reference sequence). This CDR3 has 16 residues. CDR3 sequence reads: CASSLEYASGANVLTF. CDR3 DNA: TGTGCCAGCAGTTTAGAATACGCCTCTGGGGCCAACGTCCTGACTTTC.

The rearrangement links TRBV5-4 to TRBJ1-2; D possibly corresponds to TRBD1 (5 bases). With 4 bases removed from V and 6 bases from J, the gap between germline ends came to 7 bases. The CDR3 is 11 residues long. The germline V gene has CDR1 SGHNT and CDR2 YYREEE (reference sequence). The CDR3 nucleotides read TGTGCCAGCAGCAGGGACGATGGCTACACCTTC. Its protein is CASSRDDGYTF.

The chain is built from TRBV6-5 and TRBJ1-3; the match to TRBD1 covers 8 bases. CDR1 MNHEY and CDR2 SVGAGI come from the germline V gene. With 6 bases clipped from V and 0 bases from J, the junction kept 4 bases outside the gene matches. The CDR3 is made up of 15 amino acids. For the CDR3, the DNA is TGTGCCAGCAGGGAGACAGGGGTCTCTGGAAACACCATATATTTT. Encoded protein: CASRETGVSGNTIYF.

The chain uses TRBV19 and TRBJ2-7, with D tentatively TRBD2 (5 bases). This CDR3 comprises 14 residues. The ends were cut back, 2 bases at V and 2 bases at J, with 10 bases in the middle. Germline V gives CDR1 LNHDA, CDR2 SQIVND (reference sequence). CDR3 loop: CASSITTLAYEQYF. CDR3 nucleotides: TGTGCCAGTAGTATAACGACACTAGCCTACGAGCAGTACTTC.